The 27 T cell receptor beta chains given below trace back to one sample, sequenced in a study of T-cell reconstitution after alpha-beta-depleted transplantation in children. Researchers prepared the TCRbeta library using unique molecular identifiers, the study reports. TCRdb re-derived calls from the PCR reads in MiXCR, one entry per CDR3 protein. This table has fewer than 250,000 distinct CDR3 sequences, roughly 7.7% appearing once. The source was PBMCs, mostly from graft donor cells, collected 180 days after TCRalphabeta/CD19-depleted stem cell transplant. The receptors stem from a male patient younger than 18 who had a stem cell transplant for acute lymphoblastic leukemia, so the T cells may come from the graft donor.

This clonotype appeared many times. The chain uses TRBV20-1 and TRBJ2-1; 10 nucleotides match TRBD2. This CDR3 contains 14 residues. The ends lost 4 bases at V and 4 bases at J; junction bases unmatched: 4. Germline V gene lookup returns CDR1 DFQATT and CDR2 SNEGSKA (reference sequence). The CDR3 is CSAISLAGYNEQFF. CDR3 DNA sequence: TGCAGTGCTATCTCACTAGCGGGGTACAATGAGCAGTTCTTC.

Many counts were recorded for this clonotype. The chain carries TRBV18 and TRBJ1-3, with D tentatively TRBD1 (6 bases). Trimming stripped 2 bases from V and 3 bases from J, with 14 bases between. CDR1 is KGHSH, CDR2 LQKENI, per germline. This CDR3 contains 16 residues. CDR3 loop: CASSPKATGSGNTIYF. As DNA, the CDR3 is TGTGCCAGCTCACCAAAAGCAACAGGGAGTGGAAACACCATATATTTT.

This clonotype was detected many times. The chain links TRBV7-9 to TRBJ2-1; 7 bases fit TRBD2. The CDR3 runs 16 residues. V gave up 5 bases and J gave up 4 bases; unmatched junction bases: 11. Germline V lookup: CDR1 SEHNR, CDR2 FQNEAQ (reference sequence). The CDR3 loop reads CASSAWGGVRYNEQFF. The CDR3, as DNA: TGTGCCAGCAGCGCCTGGGGGGGAGTAAGATACAATGAGCAGTTCTTC. Full variable domain (remainder filled in from reference TRBV7-9 and TRBJ2-1): DTGVSQNPRHKITKRGQNVTFRCDPISEHNRLYWYRQTLGQGPEFLTYFQNEAQLEKSRLLSDRFSAERPKGSFSTLEIQRTEQGDSAMYLCASSAWGGVRYNEQFFGPGTRLTVL.

This clonotype has a count of ten or more. The J gene is TRBJ1-1, the V gene TRBV27, with TRBD1 identical over 8 bases. This CDR3 is 14 amino acids long. Germline-derived CDR1 and CDR2 are MNHEY and SMNVEV (reference sequence). V trimming: 2 bases; J trimming: 4 bases; junction bases outside the gene matches: 3. CDR3 sequence reads: CASSLTGGSTEAFF. The CDR3 region has the DNA TGTGCCAGCAGTTTAACAGGGGGTAGCACTGAAGCTTTCTTT.

This clonotype occurred many times. The rearrangement uses TRBV4-3 and TRBJ2-3, with 12 bases lining up with TRBD2. Germline CDR1 LGHNA, CDR2 YSLEER. Trimming cost V 2 bases and J 2 bases; bases outside gene matches: 8. The CDR3 totals 18 residues. In nucleotides, the CDR3 is TGCGCCAGCAGCCAAACTAGCGGGGGGTCTTACCCCACAGATACGCAGTATTTT. Translating it yields CASSQTSGGSYPTDTQYF.

This clonotype was counted ten times or more. The chain joins TRBV14 to TRBJ2-5, with unresolved D. Trimming took 4 bases from V and 5 from J, leaving 11 bases between them. The V gene's germline CDR1 is SGHDN and CDR2 FVKESK. The CDR3 has 13 residues. DNA of the CDR3: TGTGCCAGCAGCCCCCATTGGGGTGAGACCCAGTACTTC. Translated, it gives CASSPHWGETQYF.

The rearrangement links TRBV5-4 to TRBJ2-1; no firm D call. V dropped 1 base and J dropped 9 bases, with 11 bases sitting between them. CDR3 length: 13 residues. Germline V gene sequence: CDR1 SGHNT, CDR2 YYREEE (reference sequence). CDR3 residues: CASSLYPRSEQFF. CDR3 nucleotide sequence: TGTGCCAGCAGCTTGTATCCTAGGAGTGAGCAGTTCTTC.

This clonotype was picked up many times. The gene calls are TRBV28 and TRBJ1-1, with D unresolved. CDR1 and CDR2 (germline): MDHEN, SYDVKM. The CDR3 covers 12 residues. The V and J ends lost 2 bases and 4 bases respectively, with 5 bases between them. The CDR3 region is CASSLVATEAFF. CDR3 sequence (DNA): TGTGCCAGCAGTTTAGTGGCCACTGAAGCTTTCTTT.

In its sample, this clonotype was seen many times. V usage is TRBV4-1 and J usage is TRBJ2-7; 10 nucleotides line up with TRBD2. The germline V gene encodes CDR1 MGHRA and CDR2 YSYEKL. V lost 4 bases and J lost 0; bases outside the gene matches: 9. This CDR3 spans 17 amino acids. CDR3 sequence: CASSLTKAGGPSYEQYF. CDR3 DNA: TGCGCCAGCAGCCTGACAAAAGCGGGAGGGCCCTCCTACGAGCAGTACTTC.

There are many counts of this clonotype. The V and J genes are TRBV28 and TRBJ1-4; possibly TRBD1 for D (6 bases). The germline V gene has CDR1 MDHEN and CDR2 SYDVKM. V was shortened by 5 bases and J by 5 bases, with 21 bases between the two germline ends. This CDR3 spans 17 amino acids. The CDR3 spells CASSRYVRGRINEKLFF. CDR3 bases: TGTGCCAGCAGTCGCTATGTCAGGGGCCGTATCAATGAAAAACTGTTTTTT.

This clonotype was recorded many times. The rearrangement uses TRBV24-1 and TRBJ2-1; 12 bases fit TRBD2. Germline lookup yields CDR1 KGHDR and CDR2 SFDVKD. V dropped 2 bases and J dropped 7; count of bases not matched to a gene: 8. This CDR3 region has 17 residues. CDR3 nucleotides: TGTGCCACCAGTGATTGGTCTAGCGGGAGGGCAAGGAATGAGCAGTTCTTC. Its translation: CATSDWSSGRARNEQFF.

This clonotype was found many times. The chain recombines TRBV20-1 with TRBJ2-7; TRBD1 agrees at 7 bases. Unmatched junction bases numbered 5, after V lost 5 bases and J lost 7 bases. The CDR3 is made up of 11 amino acids. Germline assignment: CDR1 DFQATT and CDR2 SNEGSKA (reference sequence). Written as DNA, the CDR3 is TGCAGTGCTTGGGACAGTCAAGAGCAGTACTTC. Residues: CSAWDSQEQYF.

Many counts were recorded for this clonotype. The CDR3: CATSDRGPNSPLHF. The CDR3 nucleotides are TGTGCCACAAGCGACAGGGGGCCCAATTCACCCCTCCACTTT. The chain combines TRBV10-3 with TRBJ1-6; 10 bases are a match to TRBD1. CDR3 length equals 14 residues. Germline trimming cut 10 bases from V and 7 bases from J; bases unmatched to any gene: 7. The germline V gene has CDR1 ENHRY and CDR2 SYGVKD.

The table lists this clonotype with many counts. The chain uses TRBV21-1 and TRBJ2-3. TRBV21-1 constitutes a pseudogene. The CDR3 sequence is 15 residues long. DNA of the CDR3: TGTGCCAGCAGCAAACGGAAGCCTAGCACAGATACGCAGTATTTT. Translated: CASSKRKPSTDTQYF.

This clonotype came up many times. The CDR3 nucleotides read TGTGCCACGAACTCTGGAGCGGGGGGGCCCGAGCAGTACTTC. Its translation: CATNSGAGGPEQYF. V gene TRBV10-3 combines with J gene TRBJ2-7; 10 nucleotides align to TRBD2. This CDR3 spans 14 amino acids. J was trimmed by 6 bases and V by 10 bases; bases with no gene match: 12. Germline CDR1 and CDR2: ENHRY and SYGVKD.

Regarding this clonotype: This clone may be a read error of a much larger clone one base away. The rearrangement uses TRBV10-3 and TRBJ2-7; D could derive from TRBD1 or TRBD2 (5 bases each). The ends were cut back, 4 bases at V and 5 bases at J, with 18 bases in the middle. Looked up from germline, CDR1 is ENHRY and CDR2 is SYGVKD. This CDR3 is 15 amino acids long. This CDR3 is CAISGGGTESDEQYF. DNA for the CDR3: TGTGCCATCAGTGGGGGTGGGACGGAAAGTGACGAGCAGTACTTC.

This clonotype was recorded at least ten times. V and J are TRBV7-2 and TRBJ2-1; tentatively, D is TRBD1 (5 bases). The V gene's germline CDR1 is SGHTA and CDR2 FQGNSA. The CDR3 extends over 15 amino acids. V lost 3 bases and J lost 7, with 16 bases in between. CDR3 residues: CASSFFGQGSNEQFF. The CDR3 nucleotides read TGTGCCAGCAGCTTCTTTGGGCAGGGTAGTAATGAGCAGTTCTTC.

This clonotype was recorded at least ten times. The chain employs TRBV29-1 and TRBJ2-1; 9 bases agree with TRBD1. Trimming took 6 bases from V and 2 from J; bases not matched to a gene: 8. The CDR3 is made up of 15 amino acids. Germline V lookup: CDR1 SQVTM, CDR2 ANQGSEA. The CDR3 bases are TGCAGCGTAGCCTCGACAGGGGGTACCTACAATGAGCAGTTCTTC. Its translation: CSVASTGGTYNEQFF.

This clonotype was seen many times. V usage is TRBV6-5 and J usage is TRBJ1-5; D gene ambiguous. This CDR3 has 15 amino acids. Trimming shortened V by 0 bases and J by 5 bases, and 11 bases separated the two germline ends. CDR1 MNHEY and CDR2 SVGAGI come from the germline V gene. The CDR3 reads CASSYSGGFDQPQHF. The DNA for the CDR3 is TGTGCCAGCAGTTACTCAGGAGGTTTCGATCAGCCCCAGCATTTT.

This clonotype was counted ten times or more. V usage is TRBV7-9 and J usage is TRBJ2-3; D remains ambiguous. V dropped 5 bases and J dropped 1 base, with 10 bases sitting between them. Per the germline V gene, CDR1 is SEHNR and CDR2 is FQNEAQ (reference sequence). The CDR3 covers 14 residues. The CDR3 region has the DNA TGTGCCAGCAGCGTAGGGCAGGGCACAGATACGCAGTATTTT. This gives the protein CASSVGQGTDTQYF.

J is TRBJ2-5 and V is TRBV9, with D unresolved. The germline CDR1 and CDR2 sequences are SGDLS and YYNGEE. CDR3 length: 14 amino acids. Trimming took off 0 bases at V and 5 bases at J, with 11 bases between the two ends. The CDR3 spells CASSVDPLGETQYF. Written as DNA, the CDR3 is TGTGCCAGCAGCGTAGACCCATTAGGGGAGACCCAGTACTTC.

This chain connects TRBV7-2 to TRBJ1-6; D unresolved. The germline gives CDR1 SGHTA, CDR2 FQGNSA. The length of the CDR3 is 15 residues. V was shortened by 3 bases and J by 4 bases, with 10 bases between the two germline ends. Here the CDR3 reads CASSLGMIYNSPLHF. The CDR3 bases are TGTGCCAGCAGCTTGGGGATGATTTATAATTCACCCCTCCACTTT.

This clonotype was detected many times. This rearrangement joins TRBV7-9 to TRBJ2-3; the match to TRBD1 covers 7 bases. V lost 4 bases to trimming and J lost 5 bases; unmatched junction nucleotides: 3. This CDR3 spans 13 amino acids. Germline CDR1 and CDR2: SEHNR and FQNEAQ (reference sequence). CDR3 nucleotide sequence: TGTGCCAGCAGCTCCGGGACAGAAGATACGCAGTATTTT. It specifies CASSSGTEDTQYF.

This clonotype was counted ten times or more. This chain connects TRBV4-1 to TRBJ2-1; 9 bases agree with TRBD2. The CDR3 has 19 amino acids. The V gene's germline CDR1 is MGHRA and CDR2 YSYEKL. J gave up 2 bases and V 0 bases, and 11 bases lay outside the gene matches. The CDR3 here is CASSQEHPGGGRAYNEQFF. CDR3 coding DNA: TGCGCCAGCAGCCAAGAACATCCTGGTGGCGGGAGGGCCTACAATGAGCAGTTCTTC.

This clonotype was seen a handful of times. The chain carries TRBV4-3 and TRBJ2-1; 8 positions agree with TRBD2. The CDR3 covers 15 residues. V lost 1 base to trimming and J lost 4 bases; unmatched junction nucleotides: 3. Germline V gene lookup returns CDR1 LGHNA and CDR2 YSLEER. CDR3 protein: CASSQGASGYNEQFF. Here the CDR3 DNA reads TGCGCCAGCAGCCAAGGGGCTAGCGGGTACAATGAGCAGTTCTTC.

V usage is TRBV20-1 and J usage is TRBJ2-5; 9 nucleotides agree with TRBD2. The V gene's germline CDR1 is DFQATT and CDR2 SNEGSKA (reference sequence). The CDR3 spans 16 residues. The trim removed 0 bases at V and 1 base at J, leaving 6 bases unmatched. Here the CDR3 DNA reads TGCAGTGCTAGAGACCCAGCGGGGGGATTCCAAGAGACCCAGTACTTC. Translating it yields CSARDPAGGFQETQYF.

Remarks on this clonotype: Since a much larger clone is just one base distant, this may be a read error. This chain uses TRBV7-2 with TRBJ2-5, with a weak D call TRBD2 (5 bases). The CDR3 totals 16 residues. In germline, CDR1 is SGHTA, CDR2 FQGNSA. The CDR3 loop reads CASSFHRRDFQETLYF. As DNA, the CDR3 is TGTGCCAGCAGCTTCCACCGCCGGGATTTCCAAGAGACCCTGTACTTC.